The next 7 T cell receptor delta chains were all read from a single sample in a study of γδ T cells in repeated Plasmodium falciparum infection (dated by TCRdb to the early 2020s). The library came from multiplex PCR. The sequencer listed for this sample is Illumina MiSeq. Clone calls in TCRdb were regenerated from the public reads with CATT, after which identical DNA sequences shared one row. A total of around 57,000 delta-chain clones appear in this sample, approximately 1.5% of them only once. The ten largest clonotypes hold approximately 16% of the sample. Vgamma9/Vdelta2+ and Vdelta2-negative gammadelta T cell populations were flow-sorted from peripheral blood mononuclear cells for bulk TCR repertoire analysis. The sample consisted of gamma-delta T cells from blood. Receptors originate from a pool of human donors (malaria-infected and uninfected, not separated).

With respect to this clone: TCRdb lists the protein of a much larger clone for this DNA, which differs at residue 7, so this is likely a read error; the protein given here is translated from the DNA itself. V and J are TRAV14/DV4 and TRDJ1; D gene uncertain. The J gene was missing in TCRdb and was found by matching the end of the DNA to germline. The CDR3 contains 13 residues. Looked up from germline, CDR1 is TSDPSYG and CDR2 is QGSYDQQN (reference sequence). The V and J ends lost 2 bases and 4 bases respectively, with 8 bases between them. CDR3 DNA sequence: TGTGCAATGAGAGAGCCCGAACTCGATAAACTCATCTTT. Translated: CAMREPELDKLIF.

This clone occurred many times. The TCRdb record carries a much larger clone's protein, which differs from this DNA's translation at residue 5; a read error is the likely cause, and the protein listed here is the DNA translation. The chain uses TRDV2 and TRDJ1; TRDD3 agrees at 12 bases. Here the J gene was assigned by germline matching of the DNA, as TCRdb has none. This CDR3 is built from 16 residues. V was pared by 7 bases and J by 4 bases, with 12 bases of the junction left unmatched. Germline V CDR1 and CDR2: GEAIGNYY, EKD. CDR3 sequence: CAWGLSYWGILDKLIF. In DNA form, the CDR3 reads TGTGCCTGGGGACTCTCGTACTGGGGGATACTCGATAAACTCATCTTT.

Notes on this clone: This probably arose from a read error, given a far larger clone one base away. Other DNA sequences in the same sample also yield this CDR3. In DNA form, the CDR3 reads TGTGCTCTTGGGGAACTAATCCTCTCCCTCTGGGGGATACGACCCGATAAACTCATCTTT. Protein sequence: CALGELILSLWGIRPDKLIF. The chain links TRDV1 to TRDJ1; TRDD3 agrees at 12 bases. Germline CDR1 and CDR2: TSWWSYY and QGS. V was clipped by 0 bases and J by 3 bases; unmatched bases: 14. The CDR3 has 20 residues.

Concerning this clone itself: The TCRdb protein comes from a much larger clone and disagrees with this DNA's translation at residue 6, likely due to a read error; the protein given here is derived from the DNA. This rearrangement joins TRDV1 to TRDJ1; TRDD3 aligns across 9 bases. The CDR3 extends over 21 amino acids. Germline V gives CDR1 TSWWSYY, CDR2 QGS. CDR3 in amino acids: CALGLLFLPAGLGDRNRGLIF. CDR3 DNA sequence: TGTGCCCTTGGGCTCCTGTTCCTACCGGCAGGTCTGGGGGATCGCAATCGGGGACTCATCTTT.

This clone was seen more than once but under ten times. Translating this DNA gives a protein that differs at residue 6 from the TCRdb one, which belongs to a much larger clone; a read error is likely, and the protein shown is this translation. V is TRDV1 and J is TRDJ1, with TRDD2 matching 8 bases. The CDR3 length is 22 residues. CDR1 TSWWSYY and CDR2 QGS come from the germline V gene. CDR3 DNA sequence: TGTGCTCTTGGGGAAGCCCAAATTACTTCCTACGCGGGGGACACCCTCACCGCTAAACTCATCTTT. Amino acids: CALGEAQITSYAGDTLTAKLIF.

This clone was recorded many times. TCRdb shows a much larger clone's protein in place of this DNA's translation, and the two differ at residue 13, likely through a read error; the protein shown is translated from the DNA. V is TRDV1 and J is TRDJ1; TRDD3 agrees at 8 bases. From germline, CDR1 is TSWWSYY and CDR2 QGS. This CDR3 comprises 16 residues. The CDR3 DNA reads TGTGCTCTTGGTAGGGCTACTCTGGGGGACAACGATAACCTCATCTTT. As protein: CALGRATLGDNDNLIF.

Only a few counts were recorded for this clone. TCRdb's protein, taken from a much larger clone, differs from this DNA's translation at residue 3, likely owing to a read error; the protein displayed comes from the DNA. The chain carries TRDV2 and TRDJ1, with TRDD3 matching 13 bases. No J gene is reported in TCRdb; it was inferred here by comparing the DNA with germline. From germline, CDR1 is GEAIGNYY and CDR2 EKD. The CDR3 covers 23 residues. CDR3 in DNA: TGTGCCTATGACACCGAGTTCTCCAAACTGGGGGATACGCGCCAAACGTACACCGATAAACTCATCTTT. It codes for CAYDTEFSKLGDTRQTYTDKLIF.